A selection of T cell receptor beta chains follows, all from one sample in a study of blood T cell repertoires in COVID-19. Some clones are missing from TCRdb's copy, which holds only in-frame ones; the method was immunoSEQ multiplex PCR. The repertoire includes just over 350,000 clones, 65% to 90% of them detected once, and just over 7% sits in the top ten. Material: peripheral blood. These receptors were taken from a woman in her sixties or seventies with COVID-19, enrolled during active disease. Each CDR3 is given with its conserved first and last residue. The D gene is left open where the match is weak. Clone size, where shown, is once, few, many, or a class for clones that have expanded.

d_gene	v_gene	abundance	j_gene	CDR3aa	CDR3nt
.	TRBV1	.	TRBJ2-7	CTSSQEPQRGDLYEQYF	TGCACCAGCAGCCAAGAGCCACAGCGGGGGGATCTCTACGAGCAGTACTTC
TRBD1	TRBV27	.	TRBJ2-7	CASSPSGGQGSYEQYF	TGTGCCAGCAGCCCTTCAGGTGGACAGGGGTCCTACGAGCAGTACTTC
TRBD1	TRBV19	.	TRBJ1-5	CASRQGGGNQPQHF	TGTGCCAGTCGACAGGGGGGCGGTAATCAGCCCCAGCATTTT
.	TRBV7-9	.	TRBJ1-1	CASSLAQGQVTEAFF	TGTGCCAGCAGCTTAGCGCAGGGGCAAGTCACTGAAGCTTTCTTT
TRBD2	TRBV6-5	.	TRBJ2-1	CASRPGLAGVNEQFF	TGTGCCAGCAGGCCTGGACTAGCGGGGGTCAATGAGCAGTTCTTC
TRBD1	TRBV27	.	TRBJ2-5	CASSLMVGGGETQYF	TGTGCCAGCAGTTTGATGGTAGGGGGCGGAGAGACCCAGTACTTC
.	TRBV24-1	.	TRBJ2-2	CATSDQRSGSGELFF	TGTGCCACCAGTGACCAGCGGTCTGGGTCCGGGGAGCTGTTTTTT
.	TRBV5-4	few	TRBJ2-1	CASSRGGSYNEQFF	TGTGCCAGCAGCCGGGGAGGCTCCTACAATGAGCAGTTCTTC
TRBD1	TRBV10-2	.	TRBJ2-2	CASWGQLNTGELFF	TGCGCCAGCTGGGGACAGCTGAACACCGGGGAGCTGTTTTTT
.	TRBV6-2/TRBV6-3	.	TRBJ2-2	CASSYSSWRGTGELFF	TGTGCCAGCAGTTACTCGAGCTGGCGAGGGACCGGGGAGCTGTTTTTT
.	TRBV18	.	TRBJ2-5	CASSRLVLHAETQYF	TGTGCCAGCTCAAGACTGGTGCTCCACGCGGAGACCCAGTACTTC
TRBD1	TRBV29-1	once	TRBJ2-7	CSVAGQGTHEQYF	TGCAGCGTGGCGGGACAGGGGACCCACGAGCAGTACTTC
TRBD2	TRBV4-2	.	TRBJ2-3	CASSQEVLAGATDTQYF	TGTGCCAGCAGCCAAGAAGTCCTAGCGGGGGCCACAGATACGCAGTATTTT
.	TRBV7-3	.	TRBJ1-1	CASSLSPQYTEAFF	TGTGCCAGCAGCTTAAGCCCCCAGTACACTGAAGCTTTCTTT
.	TRBV7-8	few	TRBJ1-1	CASSLHLGVAFF	TGTGCCAGCAGCCTGCACCTGGGCGTAGCTTTCTTT
.	TRBV2	.	TRBJ1-6	CASSHTGIWLVVDADSPLHF	TGTGCCAGCAGTCACACCGGGATTTGGTTGGTAGTGGACGCGGATTCACCCCTCCACTTT
TRBD1	TRBV6-6	.	TRBJ2-3	CASSYTQGFTDTQYF	TGTGCCAGCAGTTACACACAGGGGTTTACAGATACGCAGTATTTT
.	TRBV7-8	.	TRBJ1-1	CASSLEGRGTEAFF	TGTGCCAGCAGCTTAGAAGGCAGGGGTACTGAAGCTTTCTTT
.	TRBV9	.	TRBJ2-3	CASSAPPTGDSTDTQYF	TGTGCCAGCAGCGCGCCCCCAACGGGGGACAGCACAGATACGCAGTATTTT
TRBD1	TRBV29-1	.	TRBJ2-3	CSVADRGDTQYF	TGCAGCGTCGCTGACAGGGGCGATACGCAGTATTTT
.	TRBV6-5	few	TRBJ1-1	CASSLGPDRNTEAFF	TGTGCCAGCAGTCTTGGCCCCGACAGGAACACTGAAGCTTTCTTT
TRBD1	TRBV5-8	.	TRBJ1-1	CASSWAWTGINTEAFF	TGTGCCAGCAGCTGGGCATGGACAGGGATTAACACTGAAGCTTTCTTT
.	TRBV4-1	.	TRBJ1-1	CASSRANPNTEAFF	TGCGCCAGCAGCCGCGCCAATCCGAACACTGAAGCTTTCTTT
TRBD1	TRBV6-1	.	TRBJ2-3	CASSDGTGLSTDTQYF	TGTGCCAGCAGTGACGGGACAGGTTTAAGCACAGATACGCAGTATTTT